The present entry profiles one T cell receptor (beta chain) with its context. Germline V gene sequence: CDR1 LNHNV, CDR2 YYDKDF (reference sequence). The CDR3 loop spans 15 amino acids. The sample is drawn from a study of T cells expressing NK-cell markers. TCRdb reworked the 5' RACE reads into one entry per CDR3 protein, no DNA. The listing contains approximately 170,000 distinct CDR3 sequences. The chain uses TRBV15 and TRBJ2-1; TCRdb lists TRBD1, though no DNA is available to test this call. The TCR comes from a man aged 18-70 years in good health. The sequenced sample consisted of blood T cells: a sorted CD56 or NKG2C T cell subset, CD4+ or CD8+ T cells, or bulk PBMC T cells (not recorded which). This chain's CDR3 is CATSETGSGVNEQFF.